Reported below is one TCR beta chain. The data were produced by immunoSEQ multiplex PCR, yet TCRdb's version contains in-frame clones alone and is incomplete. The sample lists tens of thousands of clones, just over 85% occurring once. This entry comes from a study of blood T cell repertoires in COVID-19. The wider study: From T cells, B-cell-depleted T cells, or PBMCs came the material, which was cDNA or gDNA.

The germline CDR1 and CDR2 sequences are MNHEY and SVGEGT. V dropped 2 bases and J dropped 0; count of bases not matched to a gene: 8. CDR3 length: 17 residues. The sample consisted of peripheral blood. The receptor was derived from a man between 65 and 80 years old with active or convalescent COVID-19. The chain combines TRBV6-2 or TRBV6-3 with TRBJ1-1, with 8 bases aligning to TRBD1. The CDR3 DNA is TGTGCCAGCAGTTACCGCGGACAGGGAGGGGTGAACACTGAAGCTTTCTTT. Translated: CASSYRGQGGVNTEAFF.